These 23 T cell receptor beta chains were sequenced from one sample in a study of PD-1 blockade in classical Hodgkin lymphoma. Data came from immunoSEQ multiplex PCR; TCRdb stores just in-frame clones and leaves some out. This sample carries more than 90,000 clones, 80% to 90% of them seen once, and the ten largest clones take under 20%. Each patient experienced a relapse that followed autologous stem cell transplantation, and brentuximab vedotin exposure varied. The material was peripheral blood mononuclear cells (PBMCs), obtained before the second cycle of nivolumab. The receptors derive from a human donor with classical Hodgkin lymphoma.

CDR3: CAISEMTVGLYEQYF. In nucleotides, the CDR3 is TGTGCCATCAGTGAGATGACTGTGGGACTTTACGAGCAGTACTTC. The chain employs TRBV10-3 and TRBJ2-7; maybe TRBD2 (6 bases). Per the germline V gene, CDR1 is ENHRY and CDR2 is SYGVKD. The CDR3 runs 15 residues. V gave up 2 bases and J gave up 4 bases, with 15 bases separating them.

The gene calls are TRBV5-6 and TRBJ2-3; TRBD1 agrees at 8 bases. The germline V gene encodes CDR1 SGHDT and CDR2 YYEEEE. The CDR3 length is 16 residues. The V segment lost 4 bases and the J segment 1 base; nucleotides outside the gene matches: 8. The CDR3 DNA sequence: TGTGCCAGCAGCCCCCAAGAGGACAGGGGCACAGATACGCAGTATTTT. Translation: CASSPQEDRGTDTQYF. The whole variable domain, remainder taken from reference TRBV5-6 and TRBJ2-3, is DAGVTQSPTHLIKTRGQQVTLRCSPKSGHDTVSWYQQALGQGPQFIFQYYEEEERQRGNFPDRFSGHQFPNYSSELNVNALLLGDSALYLCASSPQEDRGTDTQYFGPGTRLTVL.

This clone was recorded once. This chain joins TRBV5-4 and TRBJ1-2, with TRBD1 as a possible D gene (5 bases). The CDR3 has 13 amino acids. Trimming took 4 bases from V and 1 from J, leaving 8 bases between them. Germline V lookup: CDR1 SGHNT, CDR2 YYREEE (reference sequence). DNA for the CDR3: TGTGCCAGCAGCATTGACAGTAACTATGGCTACACCTTC. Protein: CASSIDSNYGYTF.

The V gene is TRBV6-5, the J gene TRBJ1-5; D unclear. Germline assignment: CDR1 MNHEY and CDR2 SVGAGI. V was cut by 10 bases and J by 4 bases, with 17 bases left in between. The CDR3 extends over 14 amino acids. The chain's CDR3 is CANFPDGCNQPQHF. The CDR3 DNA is TGTGCCAACTTCCCGGACGGATGTAATCAGCCCCAGCATTTT.

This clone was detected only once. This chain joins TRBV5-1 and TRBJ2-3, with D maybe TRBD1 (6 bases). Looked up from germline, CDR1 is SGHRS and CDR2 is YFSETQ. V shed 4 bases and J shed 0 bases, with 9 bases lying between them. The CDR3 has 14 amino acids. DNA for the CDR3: TGCGCCAGCAGCAAGGACAGTAGCACAGATACGCAGTATTTT. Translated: CASSKDSSTDTQYF. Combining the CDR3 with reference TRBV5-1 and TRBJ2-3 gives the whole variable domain KAGVTQTPRYLIKTRGQQVTLSCSPISGHRSVSWYQQTPGQGLQFLFEYFSETQRNKGNFPGRFSGRQFSNSRSEMNVSTLELGDSALYLCASSKDSSTDTQYFGPGTRLTVL.

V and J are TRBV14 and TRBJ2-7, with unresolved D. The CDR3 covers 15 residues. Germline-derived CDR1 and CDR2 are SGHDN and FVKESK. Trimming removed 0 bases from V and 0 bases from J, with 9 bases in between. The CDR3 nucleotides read TGTGCCAGCAGCCAAGATGTGGGGTACTCCTACGAGCAGTACTTC. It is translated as CASSQDVGYSYEQYF. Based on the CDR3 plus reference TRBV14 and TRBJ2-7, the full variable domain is EAGVTQFPSHSVIEKGQTVTLRCDPISGHDNLYWYRRVMGKEIKFLLHFVKESKQDESGMPNNRFLAERTGGTYSTLKVQPAELEDSGVYFCASSQDVGYSYEQYFGPGTRLTVT.

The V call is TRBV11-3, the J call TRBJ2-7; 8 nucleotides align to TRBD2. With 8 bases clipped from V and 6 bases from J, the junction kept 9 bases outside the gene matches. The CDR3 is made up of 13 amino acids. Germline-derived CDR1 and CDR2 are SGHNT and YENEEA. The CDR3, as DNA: TGTGCCAGCTCGCAGCGGGGGCTTACCGAGCAGTACTTC. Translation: CASSQRGLTEQYF. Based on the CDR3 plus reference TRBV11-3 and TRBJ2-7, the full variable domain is EAGVVQSPRYKIIEKKQPVAFWCNPISGHNTLYWYLQNLGQGPELLIRYENEEAVDDSQLPKDRFSAERLKGVDSTLKIQPAELGDSAVYLCASSQRGLTEQYFGPGTRLTVT.

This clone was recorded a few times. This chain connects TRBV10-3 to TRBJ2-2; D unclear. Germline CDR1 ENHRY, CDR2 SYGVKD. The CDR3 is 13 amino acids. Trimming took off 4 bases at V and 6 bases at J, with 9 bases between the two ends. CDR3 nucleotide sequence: TGTGCCATCAGTGGAGGCCCCCCCGGGGAGCTGTTTTTT. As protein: CAISGGPPGELFF.

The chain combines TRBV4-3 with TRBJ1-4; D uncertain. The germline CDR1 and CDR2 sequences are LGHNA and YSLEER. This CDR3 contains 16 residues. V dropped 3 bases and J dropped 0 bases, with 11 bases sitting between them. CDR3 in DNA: TGCGCCAGCAGCCAGTCCCCCGGGACAACTAATGAAAAACTGTTTTTT. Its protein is CASSQSPGTTNEKLFF.

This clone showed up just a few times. The CDR3 region is CASSDLTGVGEKLFF. The CDR3 nucleotides read TGTGCCAGCAGTGACCTAACAGGGGTTGGTGAAAAACTGTTTTTT. This chain joins TRBV25-1 and TRBJ1-4; TRBD1 matches 7 bases. This CDR3 has 15 amino acids. V was pared by 3 bases and J by 7 bases, with 8 bases of the junction left unmatched. The germline CDR1 and CDR2 sequences are MGHDK and SYGVNS.

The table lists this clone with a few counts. The CDR3 spells CASTRRSDAYNEQFF. The CDR3 coding sequence is TGCGCCAGCACCAGAAGGAGTGACGCCTACAATGAGCAGTTCTTC. The chain recombines TRBV5-1 with TRBJ2-1; the D is unclear. The CDR3 contains 15 residues. The V end lost 6 bases, the J end lost 2 bases, and 15 bases lay between the germline ends. Germline loops: CDR1 SGHRS, CDR2 YFSETQ.

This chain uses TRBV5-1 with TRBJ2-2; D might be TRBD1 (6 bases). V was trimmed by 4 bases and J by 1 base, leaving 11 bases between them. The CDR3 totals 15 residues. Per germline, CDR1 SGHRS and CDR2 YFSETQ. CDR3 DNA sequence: TGCGCCAGCAGCGCTCGGACAGAGAACACCGGGGAGCTGTTTTTT. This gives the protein CASSARTENTGELFF.

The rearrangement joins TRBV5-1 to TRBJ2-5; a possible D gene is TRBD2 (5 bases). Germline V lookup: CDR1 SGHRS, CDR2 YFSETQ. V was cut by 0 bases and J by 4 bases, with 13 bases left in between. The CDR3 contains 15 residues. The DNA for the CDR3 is TGCGCCAGCAGCTTGGCCTGGCACGAGGGAGAGACCCAGTACTTC. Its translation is CASSLAWHEGETQYF. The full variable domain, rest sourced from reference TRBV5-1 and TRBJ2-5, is KAGVTQTPRYLIKTRGQQVTLSCSPISGHRSVSWYQQTPGQGLQFLFEYFSETQRNKGNFPGRFSGRQFSNSRSEMNVSTLELGDSALYLCASSLAWHEGETQYFGPGTRLLVL.

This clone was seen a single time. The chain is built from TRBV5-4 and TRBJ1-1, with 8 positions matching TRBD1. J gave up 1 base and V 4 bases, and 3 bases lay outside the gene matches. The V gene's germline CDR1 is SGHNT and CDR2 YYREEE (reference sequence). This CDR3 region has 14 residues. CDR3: CASSPGQGNTEAFF. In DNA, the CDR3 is TGTGCCAGCAGCCCCGGACAGGGGAACACTGAAGCTTTCTTT.

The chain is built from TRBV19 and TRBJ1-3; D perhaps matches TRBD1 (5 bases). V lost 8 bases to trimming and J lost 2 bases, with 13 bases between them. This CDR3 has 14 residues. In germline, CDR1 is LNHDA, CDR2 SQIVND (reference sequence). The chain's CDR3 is CASSGAAAGNTIYF. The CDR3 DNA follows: TGTGCCAGTTCCGGGGCAGCCGCTGGAAACACCATATATTTT.

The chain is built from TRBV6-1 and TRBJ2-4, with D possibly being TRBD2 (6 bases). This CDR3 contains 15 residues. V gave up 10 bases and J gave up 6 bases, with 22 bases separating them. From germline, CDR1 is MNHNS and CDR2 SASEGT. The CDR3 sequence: CATSSGEAGLNIQYF. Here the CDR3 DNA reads TGTGCCACCAGCTCGGGGGAAGCGGGTTTAAACATTCAGTACTTC.

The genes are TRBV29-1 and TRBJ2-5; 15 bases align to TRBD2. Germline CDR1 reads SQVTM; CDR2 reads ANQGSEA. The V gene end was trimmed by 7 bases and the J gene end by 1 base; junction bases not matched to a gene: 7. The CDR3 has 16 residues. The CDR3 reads CSGWTSGRAAQETQYF. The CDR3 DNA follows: TGCAGCGGATGGACTAGCGGGAGGGCCGCCCAAGAGACCCAGTACTTC. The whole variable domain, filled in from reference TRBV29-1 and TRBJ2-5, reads SAVISQKPSRDICQRGTSLTIQCQVDSQVTMMFWYRQQPGQSLTLIATANQGSEATYESGFVIDKFPISRPNLTFSTLTVSNMSPEDSSIYLCSGWTSGRAAQETQYFGPGTRLLVL.

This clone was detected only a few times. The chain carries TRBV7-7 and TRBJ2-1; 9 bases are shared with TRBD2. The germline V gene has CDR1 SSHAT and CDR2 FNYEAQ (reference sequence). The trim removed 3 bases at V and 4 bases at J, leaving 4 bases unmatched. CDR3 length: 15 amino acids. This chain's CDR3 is CASSFRLAAYNEQFF. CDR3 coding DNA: TGTGCCAGCAGCTTTAGACTAGCGGCGTACAATGAGCAGTTCTTC.

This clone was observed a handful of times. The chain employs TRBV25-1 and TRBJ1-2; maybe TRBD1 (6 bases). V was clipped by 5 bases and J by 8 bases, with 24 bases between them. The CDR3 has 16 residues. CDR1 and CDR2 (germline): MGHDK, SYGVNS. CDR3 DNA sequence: TGTGCCAGCAGTCTAGGTGGACAGACCCACACCTTGGGCTACACCTTC. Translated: CASSLGGQTHTLGYTF.

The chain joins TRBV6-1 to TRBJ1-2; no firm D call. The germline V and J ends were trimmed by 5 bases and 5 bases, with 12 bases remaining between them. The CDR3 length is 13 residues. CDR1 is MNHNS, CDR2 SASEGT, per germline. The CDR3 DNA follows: TGTGCCAGCAGTACAAACGGTCCTTATGGCTACACCTTC. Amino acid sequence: CASSTNGPYGYTF.

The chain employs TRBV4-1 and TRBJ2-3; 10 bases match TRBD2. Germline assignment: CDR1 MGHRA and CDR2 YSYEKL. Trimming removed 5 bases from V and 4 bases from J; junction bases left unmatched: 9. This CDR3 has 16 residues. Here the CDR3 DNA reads TGCGCCAGCAGCTTTGGGACCGGGACTAGCGCAGATACGCAGTATTTT. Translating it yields CASSFGTGTSADTQYF.

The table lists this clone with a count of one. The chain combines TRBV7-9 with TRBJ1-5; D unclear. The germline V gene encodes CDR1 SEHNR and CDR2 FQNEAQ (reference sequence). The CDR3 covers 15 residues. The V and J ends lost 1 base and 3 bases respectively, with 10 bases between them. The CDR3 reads CASSLVGQPNQPQHF. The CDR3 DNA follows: TGTGCCAGCAGCTTAGTTGGTCAGCCCAATCAGCCCCAGCATTTT.

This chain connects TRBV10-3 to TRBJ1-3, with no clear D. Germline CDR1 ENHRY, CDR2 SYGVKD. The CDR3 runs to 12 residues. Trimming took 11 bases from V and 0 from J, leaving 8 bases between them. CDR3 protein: CASISSGNTIYF. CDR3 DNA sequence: TGTGCCTCGATAAGCTCTGGAAACACCATATATTTT.